This TCR beta chain was captured by sequencing in a study of blood T cells in healthy people across ages. Study at large: Template-switching capture recovered about one barcoded beta molecule per two T cells. Study-wide results and limits: Per-million-T-cell TCR beta diversity fell roughly linearly with age.

Concerning this clonotype itself: Antigen unknown.

Together with a sample-barcoded 5' primer, a J-beta primer mix was included in a second PCR lasting about 7 to 12 cycles. The template-switch adaptor, which had 12 random nucleotides, put a tag on each cDNA molecule. TCRdb passed the 5' RACE reads through MiXCR, listing each CDR3 protein once. The sample carries around 1,500,000 distinct CDR3 sequences, about 43% recorded once. V gave up 3 bases and J gave up 4 bases, with 13 bases separating them. CDR3 length: 14 amino acids. Germline lookup yields CDR1 MGHRA and CDR2 YSYEKL. Researchers report isolating at least 7 million PBMCs per sample. Sequencing was done on a sample of blood. This receptor was identified in a woman in her late teens or twenties in good health. This sequence joins TRBV4-1 and TRBJ2-7; either TRBD1 or TRBD2 may supply D (5 bases each). CDR3 DNA sequence: TGCGCCAGCAGCCAGGGACCTATTCAGTACGAGCAGTACTTC. It encodes CASSQGPIQYEQYF.